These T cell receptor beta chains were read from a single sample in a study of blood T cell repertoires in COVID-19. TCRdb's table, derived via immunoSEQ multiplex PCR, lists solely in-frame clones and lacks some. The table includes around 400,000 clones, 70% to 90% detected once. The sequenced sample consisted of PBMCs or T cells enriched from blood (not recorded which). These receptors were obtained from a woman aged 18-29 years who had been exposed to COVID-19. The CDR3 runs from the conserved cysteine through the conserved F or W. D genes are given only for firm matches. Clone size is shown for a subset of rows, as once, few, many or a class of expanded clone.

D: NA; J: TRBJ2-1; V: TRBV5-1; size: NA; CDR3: CASSSTGTQSYNEQFF; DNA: TGCGCCAGCAGCTCCACCGGGACTCAGTCCTACAATGAGCAGTTCTTC
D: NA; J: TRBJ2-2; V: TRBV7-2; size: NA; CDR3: CASSSGGGQGSFGELFF; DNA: TGTGCCAGCAGCTCGGGGGGCGGACAGGGCTCATTCGGGGAGCTGTTTTTT
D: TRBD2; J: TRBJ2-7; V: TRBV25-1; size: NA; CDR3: CASSEPSGVYEQYF; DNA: TGTGCCAGCAGTGAGCCTAGCGGGGTATACGAGCAGTACTTC
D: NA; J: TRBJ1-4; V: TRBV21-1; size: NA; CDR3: CASSKTSGRREKLFF; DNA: TGTGCCAGCAGCAAAACTTCGGGAAGAAGGGAAAAACTGTTTTTT
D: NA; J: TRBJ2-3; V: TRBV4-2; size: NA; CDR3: CASSQEPLGAVPGGDTQYF; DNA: TGTGCCAGCAGCCAAGAGCCCCTAGGAGCGGTACCCGGAGGAGATACGCAGTATTTT
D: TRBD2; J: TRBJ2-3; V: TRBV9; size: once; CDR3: CASSVGAGVATDTQYF; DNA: TGTGCCAGCAGCGTAGGAGCGGGAGTTGCAACAGATACGCAGTATTTT
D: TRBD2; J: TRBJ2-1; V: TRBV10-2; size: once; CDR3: CASSESGSQFF; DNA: TGCGCCAGCAGTGAGAGCGGGAGCCAGTTCTTC
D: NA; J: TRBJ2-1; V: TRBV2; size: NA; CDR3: CASSGRVRSYNEQFF; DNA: TGTGCCAGCAGTGGTCGGGTCCGCTCCTACAATGAGCAGTTCTTC
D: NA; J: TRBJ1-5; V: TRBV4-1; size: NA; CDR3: CASSQGGSGQRLNQPQHF; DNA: TGCGCCAGCAGCCAAGGGGGGAGCGGACAGAGGCTCAATCAGCCCCAGCATTTT
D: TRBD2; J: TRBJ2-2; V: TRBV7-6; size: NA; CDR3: CASSLVSGGASGELFF; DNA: TGTGCCAGCAGCTTAGTCAGCGGGGGGGCATCCGGGGAGCTGTTTTTT
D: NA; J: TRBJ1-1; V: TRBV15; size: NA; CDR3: CATSREGGRNTEAFF; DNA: TGTGCCACCAGCAGAGAAGGCGGGAGGAACACTGAAGCTTTCTTT
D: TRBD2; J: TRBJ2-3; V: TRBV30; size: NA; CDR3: CAWSRGGTSTDTQYF; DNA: TGTGCCTGGAGTCGGGGGGGGACTAGCACAGATACGCAGTATTTT
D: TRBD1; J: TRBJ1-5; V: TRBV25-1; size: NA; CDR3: CASTETGMSNQPQHF; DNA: TGTGCCAGCACCGAGACAGGGATGAGCAATCAGCCCCAGCATTTT
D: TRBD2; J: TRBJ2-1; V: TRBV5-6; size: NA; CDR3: CASSLMGGGNEQFF; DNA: TGTGCCAGCAGCTTGATGGGCGGGGGAAATGAGCAGTTCTTC
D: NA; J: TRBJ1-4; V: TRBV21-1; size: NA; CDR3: CASNRTGRGKLFF; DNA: TGTGCCAGCAATCGGACAGGGAGGGGAAAACTGTTTTTT
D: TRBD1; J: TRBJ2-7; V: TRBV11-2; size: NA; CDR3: CASSRRQGAEQYF; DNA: TGTGCCAGCAGCCGTAGACAGGGAGCCGAGCAGTACTTC
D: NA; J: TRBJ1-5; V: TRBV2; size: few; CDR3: CASRVQTTSNQPQHF; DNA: TGTGCCAGCCGTGTCCAGACAACTAGCAATCAGCCCCAGCATTTT
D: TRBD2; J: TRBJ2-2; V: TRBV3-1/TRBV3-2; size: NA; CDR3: CASTQSGTTNTGELFF; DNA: TGTGCCAGCACCCAAAGCGGGACCACGAACACCGGGGAGCTGTTTTTT
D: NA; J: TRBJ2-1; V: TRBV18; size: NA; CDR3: CASSPRSYGDEQFF; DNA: TGTGCCAGCTCACCGCGTAGTTACGGGGATGAGCAGTTCTTC
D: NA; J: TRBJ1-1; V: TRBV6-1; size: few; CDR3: CASSEEYSTEAFF; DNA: TGTGCCAGCAGTGAAGAGTATAGCACTGAAGCTTTCTTT
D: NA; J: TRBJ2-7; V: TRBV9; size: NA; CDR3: CASSVGWTDSYEQYF; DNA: TGTGCCAGCAGCGTCGGCTGGACAGACTCCTACGAGCAGTACTTC
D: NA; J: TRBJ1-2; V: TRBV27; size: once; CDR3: CASSFQGNYGYTF; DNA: TGTGCCAGCAGTTTTCAGGGGAACTATGGCTACACCTTC
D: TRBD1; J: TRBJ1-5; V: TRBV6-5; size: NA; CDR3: CASSPDRGGNQPQHF; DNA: TGTGCCAGCAGCCCGGACAGGGGAGGGAATCAGCCCCAGCATTTT
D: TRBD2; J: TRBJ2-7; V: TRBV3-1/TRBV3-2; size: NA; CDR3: CASSQVAGVFYEQYF; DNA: TGTGCCAGCAGCCAAGTAGCGGGAGTATTTTACGAGCAGTACTTC
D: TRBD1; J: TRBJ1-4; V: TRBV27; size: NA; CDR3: CASSLSTGVEKLFF; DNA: TGTGCCAGCAGTTTATCGACAGGGGTTGAAAAACTGTTTTTT
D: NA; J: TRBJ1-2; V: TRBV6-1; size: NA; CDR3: CASSEQGLGYGYTF; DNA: TGTGCCAGCAGTGAACAGGGGCTGGGGTATGGCTACACCTTC
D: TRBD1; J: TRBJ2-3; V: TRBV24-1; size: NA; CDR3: CATSEDRGSATDTQYF; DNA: TGTGCCACCAGTGAGGACAGGGGGTCGGCCACAGATACGCAGTATTTT
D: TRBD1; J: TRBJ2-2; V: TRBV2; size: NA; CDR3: CASTWDRVGTGELFF; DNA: TGTGCCAGCACCTGGGACAGGGTAGGCACCGGGGAGCTGTTTTTT
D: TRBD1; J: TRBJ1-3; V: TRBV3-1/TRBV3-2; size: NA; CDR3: CASSYRGAGNTIYF; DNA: TGTGCCAGCAGCTACAGGGGAGCTGGAAACACCATATATTTT
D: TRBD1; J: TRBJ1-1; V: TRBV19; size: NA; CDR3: CASRWGTGENTEAFF; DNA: TGTGCCAGTAGATGGGGGACAGGGGAAAACACTGAAGCTTTCTTT
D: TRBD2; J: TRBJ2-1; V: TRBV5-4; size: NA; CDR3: CASSLGSPSGGEIEQFF; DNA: TGTGCCAGCAGCTTGGGGTCCCCTAGCGGGGGGGAAATTGAGCAGTTCTTC
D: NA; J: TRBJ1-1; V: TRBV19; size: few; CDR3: CASSIDNRRSVNTEAFF; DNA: TGTGCCAGTAGTATAGATAACAGGCGTTCTGTGAACACTGAAGCTTTCTTT
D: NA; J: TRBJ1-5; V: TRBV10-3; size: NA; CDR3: CAISPLDGGPQHF; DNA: TGTGCCATCAGTCCCCTAGACGGGGGACCCCAGCATTTT
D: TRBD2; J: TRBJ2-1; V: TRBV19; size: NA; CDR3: CASSIISGGVKNEQFF; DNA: TGTGCCAGTAGTATTATCAGCGGGGGGGTTAAGAATGAGCAGTTCTTC
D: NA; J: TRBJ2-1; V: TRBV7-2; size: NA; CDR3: CASSLSLEQFF; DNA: TGTGCCAGCAGCCTGTCGTTAGAGCAGTTCTTC
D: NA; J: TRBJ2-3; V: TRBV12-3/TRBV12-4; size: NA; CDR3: CASSLARGDTQYF; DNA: TGTGCCAGCAGTTTAGCGCGCGGAGATACGCAGTATTTT
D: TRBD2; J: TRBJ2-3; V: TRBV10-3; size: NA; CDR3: CAISGTSGTDTQYF; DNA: TGTGCCATCAGCGGGACTAGCGGCACAGATACGCAGTATTTT
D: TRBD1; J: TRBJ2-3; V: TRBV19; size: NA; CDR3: CARTIADRETDTQYF; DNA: TGTGCCAGGACTATTGCGGACAGGGAGACAGATACGCAGTATTTT
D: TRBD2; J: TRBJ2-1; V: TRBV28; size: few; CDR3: CASNRLAGPYNEQFF; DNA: TGTGCCAGCAATCGACTAGCGGGGCCCTACAATGAGCAGTTCTTC
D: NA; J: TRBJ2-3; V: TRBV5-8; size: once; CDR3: CASSLGARASTDTQYF; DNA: TGTGCCAGCAGCTTGGGGGCCAGGGCTAGCACAGATACGCAGTATTTT
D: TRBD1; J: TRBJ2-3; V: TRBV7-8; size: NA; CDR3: CASSLDRGPSDTQYF; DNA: TGTGCCAGCAGCTTAGACAGGGGACCCTCAGATACGCAGTATTTT
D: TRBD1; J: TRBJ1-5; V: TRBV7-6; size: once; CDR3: CASSPQGGGIQPQHF; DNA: TGTGCCAGCAGCCCACAGGGGGGGGGCATTCAGCCCCAGCATTTT
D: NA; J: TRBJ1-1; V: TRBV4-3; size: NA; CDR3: CASSQDGGSEAFF; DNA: TGCGCCAGCAGCCAAGATGGGGGCTCTGAAGCTTTCTTT
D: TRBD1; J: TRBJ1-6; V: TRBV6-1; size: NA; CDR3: CASSVDDRGYGSPLHF; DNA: TGTGCCAGCAGTGTGGATGACAGGGGATACGGTTCACCCCTCCACTTT
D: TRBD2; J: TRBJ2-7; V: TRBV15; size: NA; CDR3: CATSRGTSGYEQYF; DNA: TGTGCCACCAGCAGAGGGACTAGCGGTTACGAGCAGTACTTC
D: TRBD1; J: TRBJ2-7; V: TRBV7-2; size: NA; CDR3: CASSLASPGQGGGEQYF; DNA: TGTGCCAGCAGCTTAGCGAGTCCGGGACAGGGGGGCGGCGAGCAGTACTTC
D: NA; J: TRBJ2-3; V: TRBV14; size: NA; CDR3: CASSQQKTGTQYF; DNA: TGTGCCAGCAGCCAGCAAAAAACGGGTACGCAGTATTTT
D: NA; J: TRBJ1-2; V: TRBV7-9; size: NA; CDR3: CASSFEGDYGYTF; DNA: TGTGCCAGCAGCTTCGAGGGGGACTATGGCTACACCTTC
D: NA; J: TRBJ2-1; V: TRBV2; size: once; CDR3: CASYSQAFSYNEQFF; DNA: TGTGCCAGTTACTCCCAGGCCTTCTCCTACAATGAGCAGTTCTTC
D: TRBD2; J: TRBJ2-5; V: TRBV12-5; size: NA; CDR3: CASGSGLTETQYF; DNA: TGTGCTAGTGGATCGGGACTAACGGAGACCCAGTACTTC